This entry lists 22 T cell receptor beta chains sequenced from one sample in a study of blood T cell repertoires in COVID-19. Profiling relied on immunoSEQ multiplex PCR, and the TCRdb table lists in-frame clones only, not all of them. The repertoire includes over 200,000 clones, around 90% of them detected once, and 10% to 13% sits in the top ten. The sequenced material came from PBMCs or T cells enriched from blood (not recorded which). The receptor source for this set is a man aged 25-45 years who had recovered from COVID-19.

CDR3 in DNA: TGTGCCAGCAGTACAGGGGGGCGCCAGCCCCAGCATTTT. Residues: CASSTGGRQPQHF. This chain joins TRBV6-6 and TRBJ1-5; 8 nucleotides agree with TRBD1. Looked up from germline, CDR1 is MNHNY and CDR2 is SVGAGI (reference sequence). The CDR3 sequence is 13 residues long. V lost 5 bases, J lost 7 bases, and 4 bases stayed unmatched.

CDR3 protein: CASSLIGGGTEAFF. DNA for the CDR3: TGTGCCAGCAGTCTTATAGGGGGTGGCACTGAAGCTTTCTTT. The V gene is TRBV25-1, the J gene TRBJ1-1; maybe TRBD1 (6 bases). V lost 5 bases to trimming and J lost 4 bases, with 14 bases between them. CDR1 is MGHDK, CDR2 SYGVNS, per germline. The length of the CDR3 is 14 residues.

This chain connects TRBV29-1 to TRBJ1-1; D perhaps matches TRBD1 (6 bases). Germline CDR1 and CDR2: SQVTM and ANQGSEA. The CDR3 spans 13 residues. V was shortened by 7 bases and J by 1 base, with 13 bases between the two germline ends. CDR3 in DNA: TGCAGCGCCCTAGGGGGGGAGAACACTGAAGCTTTCTTT. It yields the protein CSALGGENTEAFF.

The rearrangement uses TRBV5-1 and TRBJ1-2; D gene ambiguous. In germline, CDR1 is SGHRS, CDR2 YFSETQ. Trimming removed 3 bases from V and 7 bases from J, with 10 bases in between. The CDR3 loop spans 12 amino acids. The CDR3: CASSSLIGGYTF. As DNA, the CDR3 is TGCGCCAGCAGCTCCCTGATCGGTGGCTACACCTTC. Using reference TRBV5-1 and TRBJ1-2 for the parts outside the CDR3, the full variable domain is KAGVTQTPRYLIKTRGQQVTLSCSPISGHRSVSWYQQTPGQGLQFLFEYFSETQRNKGNFPGRFSGRQFSNSRSEMNVSTLELGDSALYLCASSSLIGGYTFGSGTRLTVV.

The DNA of the CDR3 is TGTGCCACCAGCAGAGATCGGGGGTCAGGGGAGCTGTTTTTT. Residues: CATSRDRGSGELFF. V is TRBV15 and J is TRBJ2-2, with TRBD2 as a possible D gene (6 bases). Deletions cut 0 bases from V and 8 bases from J, with 10 bases between. This CDR3 has 14 amino acids. Germline CDR1 and CDR2: LNHNV and YYDKDF (reference sequence).

The gene calls are TRBV6-2 or TRBV6-3 and TRBJ1-5; 7 bases are a match to TRBD1. V shed 5 bases and J 3 bases; nucleotides not matched to a gene: 19. The length of the CDR3 is 19 residues. In germline, CDR1 is MNHEY, CDR2 SVGEGT. CDR3 DNA: TGTGCCAGCAGTCGCGCCCGGCGGACGACCGGGACAGACAATCAGCCCCAGCATTTT. Translated, it gives CASSRARRTTGTDNQPQHF.

This chain links TRBV4-2 with TRBJ2-2; TRBD2 agrees at 9 bases. The junction had 6 bases not matched to a gene; V was cut back by 0 bases and J by 4 bases. Per the germline V gene, CDR1 is LGHNA and CDR2 is YNFKEQ. The CDR3 is 17 amino acids. The DNA for the CDR3 is TGTGCCAGCAGCCAAGAGGCTAGCGGGACGTTCACCGGGGAGCTGTTTTTT. As protein: CASSQEASGTFTGELFF.

V gene TRBV5-4 combines with J gene TRBJ1-4; the D is unclear. The ends were cut back, 2 bases at V and 8 bases at J, with 16 bases in the middle. Germline CDR1 and CDR2: SGHNT and YYREEE (reference sequence). The CDR3 sequence is 15 residues long. The CDR3 loop is CASSFSPGEEEKLFF. The CDR3 DNA reads as TGTGCCAGCAGCTTCTCTCCGGGAGAAGAAGAAAAACTGTTTTTT.

CDR3 in DNA: TGTGCCAGTAGTATTGGAACTACAGGGGGGAACACCGGGGAGCTGTTTTTT. Protein sequence: CASSIGTTGGNTGELFF. This chain links TRBV19 with TRBJ2-2; 8 nucleotides match TRBD1. Germline V gene sequence: CDR1 LNHDA, CDR2 SQIVND (reference sequence). The CDR3 runs 17 residues. V was pared by 3 bases and J by 1 base, with 7 bases of the junction left unmatched.

This chain uses TRBV19 with TRBJ2-2, with D possibly matching TRBD1 (6 bases). Trimming stripped 3 bases from V and 3 bases from J, with 11 bases between. Germline V gene data show CDR1 as LNHDA and CDR2 as SQIVND (reference sequence). The CDR3 runs 15 residues. The DNA for the CDR3 is TGTGCCAGTAGTATCCGGGACACATACACCGGGGAGCTGTTTTTT. Translation gives CASSIRDTYTGELFF.

The chain is built from TRBV9 and TRBJ2-3; 10 nucleotides agree with TRBD2. V was clipped by 0 bases and J by 3 bases; unmatched bases: 1. This CDR3 has 15 residues. CDR1 is SGDLS and CDR2 is YYNGEE in the germline V gene. This CDR3 reads CASSVELAGTDTQYF. The CDR3 DNA reads as TGTGCCAGCAGCGTAGAACTAGCGGGGACAGATACGCAGTATTTT.

V usage is TRBV10-1 and J usage is TRBJ2-1, with a weak D call TRBD2 (5 bases). The CDR3 contains 13 residues. V dropped 4 bases and J dropped 10 bases, with 14 bases sitting between them. The V gene's germline CDR1 is WNHNN and CDR2 SYGVQD (reference sequence). The chain's CDR3 is CASSGDNRREQFF. The CDR3 DNA follows: TGCGCCAGCAGTGGAGATAATAGGAGGGAGCAGTTCTTC.

Regarding this clone: At one end the junction does not follow the germline gene, possibly because of a read error. The chain uses TRBV12-3 or TRBV12-4 and TRBJ2-7; D perhaps matches TRBD2 (5 bases). CDR3 length equals 12 residues. The CDR3 reads CASSLANTPSWF. CDR3 DNA sequence: TGTGCCAGCAGTTTAGCAAACACTCCTAGCTGGTTC.

The chain recombines TRBV27 with TRBJ2-7; no clear D. There are 13 residues in the CDR3. The germline V gene has CDR1 MNHEY and CDR2 SMNVEV (reference sequence). The ends were cut back, 1 base at V and 2 bases at J, with 6 bases in the middle. Here the CDR3 reads CASSLFGPYEQYF. The CDR3 DNA reads TGTGCCAGCAGTTTATTCGGTCCCTACGAGCAGTACTTC.

This clone has only one observation. The CDR3 DNA reads TGTGCTAGTTCGACAGGGCACGGGAACGAGCAGTACTTC. It translates to CASSTGHGNEQYF. The chain joins TRBV7-7 to TRBJ2-7; 7 bases are shared with TRBD1. This CDR3 is 13 amino acids long. Germline lookup yields CDR1 SSHAT and CDR2 FNYEAQ (reference sequence).

V and J are TRBV6-5 and TRBJ1-1; 11 bases are a match to TRBD1. CDR1 is MNHEY and CDR2 is SVGAGI in the germline V gene. There are 15 residues in the CDR3. The ends lost 10 bases at V and 4 bases at J; junction bases unmatched: 11. CDR3 sequence reads: CATSPRDRGTTEAFF. CDR3 DNA sequence: TGTGCCACCTCACCCCGGGACAGGGGGACCACTGAAGCTTTCTTT.

CDR3 region: CASSPTLRGTGTNVGMNTEAFF. The CDR3 DNA reads TGTGCCAGCTCACCAACTCTTAGGGGGACAGGGACGAATGTTGGCATGAACACTGAAGCTTTCTTT. The chain recombines TRBV18 with TRBJ1-1; 9 positions match TRBD1. V was clipped by 2 bases and J by 0 bases; unmatched bases: 22. This CDR3 region has 22 residues. The germline V gene encodes CDR1 KGHSH and CDR2 LQKENI.

CDR3 amino acids: CASSNRQGDEQYF. CDR3 bases: TGTGCCAGTAGTAACCGACAGGGGGACGAGCAGTACTTC. The chain carries TRBV19 and TRBJ2-7; 9 bases agree with TRBD1. The CDR3 covers 13 residues. V trimming: 4 bases; J trimming: 5 bases; junction bases outside the gene matches: 3. Germline CDR1 is LNHDA and CDR2 is SQIVND (reference sequence).

As for this clone: The same CDR3 arises from other DNA sequences in this sample as well. This chain links TRBV28 with TRBJ1-2, with 9 bases matching TRBD1. The CDR3 consists of 14 residues. V lost 5 bases and J lost 2; bases outside the gene matches: 3. Germline V gene lookup returns CDR1 MDHEN and CDR2 SYDVKM. Here the CDR3 DNA reads TGTGCCAGCAGTCCTACAGGGGGCAACTATGGCTACACCTTC. Amino acids: CASSPTGGNYGYTF.

The chain couples TRBV28 to TRBJ2-7; 7 bases agree with TRBD1. Germline assignment: CDR1 MDHEN and CDR2 SYDVKM. CDR3 length: 14 residues. Trimming at V came to 5 bases and at J to 0 bases, leaving 4 bases not matched to a gene. The CDR3 protein is CASSVTGTSYEQYF. CDR3 nucleotides: TGTGCCAGCAGTGTGACAGGGACCTCCTACGAGCAGTACTTC.

J is TRBJ2-7 and V is TRBV27; tentative D call: TRBD2 (6 bases). The CDR3 has 15 amino acids. The germline V and J ends were trimmed by 2 bases and 3 bases, with 14 bases remaining between them. The germline V gene encodes CDR1 MNHEY and CDR2 SMNVEV (reference sequence). CDR3 residues: CASSLRGSLYYEQYF. The CDR3 nucleotides read TGTGCCAGCAGTTTACGGGGGAGCTTATACTACGAGCAGTACTTC.

The chain carries TRBV29-1 and TRBJ2-5; perhaps TRBD2 as D (6 bases). In germline, CDR1 is SQVTM, CDR2 ANQGSEA. This CDR3 spans 15 amino acids. Trimming pared 5 bases from V and 4 bases from J, leaving 20 bases between. CDR3 amino acids: CSVSPRSGRRETQYF. The CDR3 coding sequence is TGCAGCGTTAGCCCTAGGTCAGGGAGGAGAGAGACCCAGTACTTC.